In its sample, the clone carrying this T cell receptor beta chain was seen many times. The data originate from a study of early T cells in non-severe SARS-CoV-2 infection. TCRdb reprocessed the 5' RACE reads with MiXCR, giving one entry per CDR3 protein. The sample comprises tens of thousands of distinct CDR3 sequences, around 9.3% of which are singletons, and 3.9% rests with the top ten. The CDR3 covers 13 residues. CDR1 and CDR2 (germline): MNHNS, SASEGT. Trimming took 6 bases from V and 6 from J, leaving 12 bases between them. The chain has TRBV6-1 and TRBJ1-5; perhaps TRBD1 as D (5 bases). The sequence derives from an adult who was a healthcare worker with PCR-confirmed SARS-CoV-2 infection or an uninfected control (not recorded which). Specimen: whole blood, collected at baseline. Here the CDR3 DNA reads TGTGCCAGCAGAGCCCTCGGGGGTCAGCCCCAGCATTTT. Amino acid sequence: CASRALGGQPQHF.